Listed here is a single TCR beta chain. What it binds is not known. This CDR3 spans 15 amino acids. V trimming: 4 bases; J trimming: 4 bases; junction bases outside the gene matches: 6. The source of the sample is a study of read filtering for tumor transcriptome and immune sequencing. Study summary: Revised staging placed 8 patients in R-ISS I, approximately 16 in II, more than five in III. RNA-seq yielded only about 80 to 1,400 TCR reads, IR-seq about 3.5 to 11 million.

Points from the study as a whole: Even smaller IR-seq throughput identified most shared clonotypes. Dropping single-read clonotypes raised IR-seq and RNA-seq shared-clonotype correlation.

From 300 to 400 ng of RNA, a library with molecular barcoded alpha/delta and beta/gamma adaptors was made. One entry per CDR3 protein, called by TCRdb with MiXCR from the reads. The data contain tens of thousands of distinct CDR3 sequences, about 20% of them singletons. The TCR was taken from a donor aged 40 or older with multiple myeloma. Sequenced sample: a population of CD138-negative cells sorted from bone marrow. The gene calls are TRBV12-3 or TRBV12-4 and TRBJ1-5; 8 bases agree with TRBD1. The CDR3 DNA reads TGTGCCAGCAGTTATGGACAGGGAATAAATCAGCCCCAGCATTTT. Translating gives CASSYGQGINQPQHF.